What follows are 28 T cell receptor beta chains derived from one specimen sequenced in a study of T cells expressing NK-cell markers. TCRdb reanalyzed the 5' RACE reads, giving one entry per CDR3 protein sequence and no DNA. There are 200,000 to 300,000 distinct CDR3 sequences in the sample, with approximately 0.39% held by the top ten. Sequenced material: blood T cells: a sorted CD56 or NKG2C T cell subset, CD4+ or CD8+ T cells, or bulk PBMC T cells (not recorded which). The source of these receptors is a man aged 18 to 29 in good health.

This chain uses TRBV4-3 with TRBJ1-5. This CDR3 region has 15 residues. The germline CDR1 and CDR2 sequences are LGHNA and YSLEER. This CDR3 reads CASSQDRTNNQPQHF.

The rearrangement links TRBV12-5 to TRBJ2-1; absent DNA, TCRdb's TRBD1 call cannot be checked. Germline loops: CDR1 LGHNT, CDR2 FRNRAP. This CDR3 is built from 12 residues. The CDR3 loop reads CASGIRGLEQFF. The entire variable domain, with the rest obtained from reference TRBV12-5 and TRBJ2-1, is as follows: DARVTQTPRHKVTEMGQEVTMRCQPILGHNTVFWYRQTMMQGLELLAYFRNRAPLDDSGMPKDRFSAEMPDATLATLKIQPSEPRDSAVYFCASGIRGLEQFFGPGTRLTVL.

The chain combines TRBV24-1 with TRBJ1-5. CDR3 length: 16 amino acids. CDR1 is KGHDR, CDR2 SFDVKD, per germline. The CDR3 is CATSDPKTPLNQPQHF.

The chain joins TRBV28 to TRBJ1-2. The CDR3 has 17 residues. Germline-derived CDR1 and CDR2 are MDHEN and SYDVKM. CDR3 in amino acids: CASSSQRGGGLGYGYTF.

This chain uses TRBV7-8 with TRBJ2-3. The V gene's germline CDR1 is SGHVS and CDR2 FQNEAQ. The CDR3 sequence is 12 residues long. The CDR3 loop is CASSLLEVAQYF.

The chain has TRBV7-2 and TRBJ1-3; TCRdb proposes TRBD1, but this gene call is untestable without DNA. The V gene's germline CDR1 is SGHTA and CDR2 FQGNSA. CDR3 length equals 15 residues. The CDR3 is CASSQGGGSGNTIYF.

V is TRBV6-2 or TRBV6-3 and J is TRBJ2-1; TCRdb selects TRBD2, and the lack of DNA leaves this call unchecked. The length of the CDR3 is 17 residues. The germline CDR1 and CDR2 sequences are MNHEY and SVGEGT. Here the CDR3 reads CASTAGTSGSPYNEQFF.

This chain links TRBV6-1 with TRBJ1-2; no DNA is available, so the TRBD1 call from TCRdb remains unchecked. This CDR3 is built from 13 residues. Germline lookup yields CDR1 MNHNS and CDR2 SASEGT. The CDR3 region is CASSEQGYSGYTF.

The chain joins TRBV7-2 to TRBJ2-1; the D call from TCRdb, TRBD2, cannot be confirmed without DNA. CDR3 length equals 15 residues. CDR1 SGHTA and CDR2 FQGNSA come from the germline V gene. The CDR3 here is CASRTGTSGNNEQFF.

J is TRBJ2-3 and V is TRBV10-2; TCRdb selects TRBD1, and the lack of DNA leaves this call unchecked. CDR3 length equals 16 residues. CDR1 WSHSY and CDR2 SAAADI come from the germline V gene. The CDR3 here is CASSESIGRHTDTQYF.

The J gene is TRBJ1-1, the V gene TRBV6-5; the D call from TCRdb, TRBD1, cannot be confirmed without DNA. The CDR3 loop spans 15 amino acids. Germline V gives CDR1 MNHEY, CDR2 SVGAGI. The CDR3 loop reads CASSYPQGRGTEAFF.

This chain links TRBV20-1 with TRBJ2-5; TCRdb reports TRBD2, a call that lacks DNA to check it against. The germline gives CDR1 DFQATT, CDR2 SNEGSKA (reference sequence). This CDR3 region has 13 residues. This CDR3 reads CSPTHGLRETQYF.

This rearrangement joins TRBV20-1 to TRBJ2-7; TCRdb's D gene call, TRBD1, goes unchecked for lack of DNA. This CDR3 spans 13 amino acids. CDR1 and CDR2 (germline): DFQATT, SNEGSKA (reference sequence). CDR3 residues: CSARPPSYYEQYF.

The CDR3 is CASSRDRDRDYNEQFF. V gene TRBV4-1 combines with J gene TRBJ2-1; TCRdb designates TRBD1, a call that cannot be tested without DNA. The length of the CDR3 is 16 residues. From germline, CDR1 is MGHRA and CDR2 YSYEKL.

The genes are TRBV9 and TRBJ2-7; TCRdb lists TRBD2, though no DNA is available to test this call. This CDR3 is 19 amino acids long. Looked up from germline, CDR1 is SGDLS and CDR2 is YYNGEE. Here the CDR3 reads CASSVASLPLAGGTHEQYF.

CDR3 loop: CASSLAAGVGTDTQYF. The chain uses TRBV7-2 and TRBJ2-3; TCRdb names TRBD2, which stays unverified in the absence of DNA. The germline gives CDR1 SGHTA, CDR2 FQGNSA. The CDR3 consists of 16 residues.

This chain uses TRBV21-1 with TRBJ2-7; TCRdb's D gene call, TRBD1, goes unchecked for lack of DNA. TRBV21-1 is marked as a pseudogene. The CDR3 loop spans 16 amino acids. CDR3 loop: CASSNHHPSPFCEQYF.

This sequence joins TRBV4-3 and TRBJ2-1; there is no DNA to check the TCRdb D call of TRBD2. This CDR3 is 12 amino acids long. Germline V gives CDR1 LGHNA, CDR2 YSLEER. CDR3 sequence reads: CASSQASGEQFF.

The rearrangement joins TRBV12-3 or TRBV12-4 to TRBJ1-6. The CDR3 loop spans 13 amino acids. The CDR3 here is CASSLGGASPLHF.

The CDR3 protein is CASSPNFRGRVGAEETQYF. The chain has TRBV5-1 and TRBJ2-5; TCRdb's assignment of TRBD1 cannot be checked, as there is no DNA. CDR1 is SGHRS, CDR2 YFSETQ, per germline. This CDR3 region has 19 residues.

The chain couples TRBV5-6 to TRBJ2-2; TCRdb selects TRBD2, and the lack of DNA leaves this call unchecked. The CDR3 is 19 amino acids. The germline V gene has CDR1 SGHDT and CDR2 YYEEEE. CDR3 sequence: CASSPAGGRGTKTSGELFF.

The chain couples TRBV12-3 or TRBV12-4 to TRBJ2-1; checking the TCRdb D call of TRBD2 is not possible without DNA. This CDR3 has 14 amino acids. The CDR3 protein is CASSLVGTSEKQFF.

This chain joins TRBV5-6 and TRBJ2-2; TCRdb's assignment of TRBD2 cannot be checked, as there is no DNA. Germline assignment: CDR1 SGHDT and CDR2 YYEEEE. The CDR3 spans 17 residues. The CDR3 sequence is CASSLFSLAGRTGELFF.

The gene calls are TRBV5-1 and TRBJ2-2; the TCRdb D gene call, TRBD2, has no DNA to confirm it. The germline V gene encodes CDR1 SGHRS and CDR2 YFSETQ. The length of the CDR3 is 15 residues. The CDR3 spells CASSLSGSNTGELFF.

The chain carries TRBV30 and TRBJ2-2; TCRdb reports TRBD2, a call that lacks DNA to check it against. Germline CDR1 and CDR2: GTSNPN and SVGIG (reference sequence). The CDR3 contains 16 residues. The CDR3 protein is CAWWSGRISGTGELFF.

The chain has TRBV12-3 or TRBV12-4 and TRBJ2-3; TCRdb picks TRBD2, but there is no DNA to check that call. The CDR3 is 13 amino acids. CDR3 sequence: CASQRERTDTQYF.

This chain's CDR3 is CSARGVQGLRVGEQYF. The chain couples TRBV20-1 to TRBJ2-7; checking the TCRdb D call of TRBD1 is not possible without DNA. Germline values: CDR1 DFQATT, CDR2 SNEGSKA (reference sequence). This CDR3 contains 16 residues.

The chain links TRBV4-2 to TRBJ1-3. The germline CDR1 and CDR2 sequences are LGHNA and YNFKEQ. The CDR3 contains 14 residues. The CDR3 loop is CASSQGAGGNTIYF.